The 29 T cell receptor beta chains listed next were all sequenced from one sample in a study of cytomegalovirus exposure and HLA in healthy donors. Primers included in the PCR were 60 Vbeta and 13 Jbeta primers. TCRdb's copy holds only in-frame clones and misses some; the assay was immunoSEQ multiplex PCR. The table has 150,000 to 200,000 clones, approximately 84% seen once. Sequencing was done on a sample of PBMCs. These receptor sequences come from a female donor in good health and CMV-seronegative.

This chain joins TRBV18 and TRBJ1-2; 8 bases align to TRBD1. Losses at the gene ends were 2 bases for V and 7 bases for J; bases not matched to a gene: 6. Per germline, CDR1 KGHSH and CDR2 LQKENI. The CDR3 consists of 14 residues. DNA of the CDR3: TGTGCCAGCTCACCAGAGGCAGGGGGCTCTGGCTACACCTTC. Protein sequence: CASSPEAGGSGYTF.

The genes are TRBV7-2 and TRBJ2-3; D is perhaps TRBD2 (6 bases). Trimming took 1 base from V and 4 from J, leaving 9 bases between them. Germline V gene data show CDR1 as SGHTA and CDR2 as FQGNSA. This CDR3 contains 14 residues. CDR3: CASSLGLDADTQYF. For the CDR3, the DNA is TGTGCCAGCAGCTTAGGACTAGACGCAGATACGCAGTATTTT.

The CDR3 reads CASGHPGGSHEQFF. CDR3 nucleotide sequence: TGTGCTAGTGGCCACCCTGGAGGATCCCATGAGCAGTTCTTC. V is TRBV12-5 and J is TRBJ2-1, with a weak D call TRBD2 (5 bases). CDR3 length: 14 residues. Germline V gives CDR1 LGHNT, CDR2 FRNRAP. V was trimmed by 6 bases and J by 8 bases, leaving 17 bases between them.

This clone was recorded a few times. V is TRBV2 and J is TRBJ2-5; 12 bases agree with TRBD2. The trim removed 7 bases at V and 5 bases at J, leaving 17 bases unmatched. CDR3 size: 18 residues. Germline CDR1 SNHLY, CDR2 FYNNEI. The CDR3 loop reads CASNRLAGDYKNLETQYF. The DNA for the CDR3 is TGTGCCAGCAACCGACTAGCGGGAGACTACAAAAATTTGGAGACCCAGTACTTC.

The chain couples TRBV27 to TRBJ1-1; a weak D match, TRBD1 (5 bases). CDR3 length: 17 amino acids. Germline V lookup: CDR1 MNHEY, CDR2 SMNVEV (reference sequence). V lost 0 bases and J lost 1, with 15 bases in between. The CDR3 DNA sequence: TGTGCCAGCAGTTTATCGACTCAGCCGGGGGAGAACACTGAAGCTTTCTTT. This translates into CASSLSTQPGENTEAFF.

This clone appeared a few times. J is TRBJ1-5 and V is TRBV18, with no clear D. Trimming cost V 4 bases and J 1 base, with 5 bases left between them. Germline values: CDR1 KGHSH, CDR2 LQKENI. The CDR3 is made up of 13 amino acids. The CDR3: CASSQESNQPQHF. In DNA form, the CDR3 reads TGTGCCAGCTCACAAGAGAGCAATCAGCCCCAGCATTTT.

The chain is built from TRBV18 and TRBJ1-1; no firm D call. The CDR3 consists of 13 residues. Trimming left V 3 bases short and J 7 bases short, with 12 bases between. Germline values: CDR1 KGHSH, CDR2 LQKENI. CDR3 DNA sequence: TGTGCCAGCTCACCTAAGGACTCCGATGAAGCTTTCTTT. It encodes CASSPKDSDEAFF.

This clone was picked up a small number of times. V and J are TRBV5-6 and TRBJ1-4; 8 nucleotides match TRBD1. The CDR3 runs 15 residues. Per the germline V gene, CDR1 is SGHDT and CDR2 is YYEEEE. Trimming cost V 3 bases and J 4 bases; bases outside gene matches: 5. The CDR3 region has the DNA TGTGCCAGCAGCTCCAGGGGGCGCATTAATGAAAAACTGTTTTTT. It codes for CASSSRGRINEKLFF.

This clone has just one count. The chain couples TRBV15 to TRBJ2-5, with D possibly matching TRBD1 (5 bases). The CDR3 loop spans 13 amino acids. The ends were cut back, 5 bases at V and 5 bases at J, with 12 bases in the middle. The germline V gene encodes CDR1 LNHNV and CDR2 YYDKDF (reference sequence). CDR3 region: CATSQGARETQYF. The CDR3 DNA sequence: TGTGCCACCAGCCAAGGGGCCCGGGAGACCCAGTACTTC.

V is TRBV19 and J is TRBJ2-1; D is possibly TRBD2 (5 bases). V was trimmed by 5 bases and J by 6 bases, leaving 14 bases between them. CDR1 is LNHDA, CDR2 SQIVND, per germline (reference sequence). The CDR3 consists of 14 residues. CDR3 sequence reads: CASSWSPGVNEQFF. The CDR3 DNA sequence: TGTGCCAGTAGTTGGTCACCCGGGGTCAATGAGCAGTTCTTC.

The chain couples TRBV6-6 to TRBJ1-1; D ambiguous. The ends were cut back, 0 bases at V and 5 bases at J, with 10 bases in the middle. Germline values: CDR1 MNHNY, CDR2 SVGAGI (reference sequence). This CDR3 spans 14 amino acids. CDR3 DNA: TGTGCCAGCAGTTACTCGAGGGCGAGTACTGAAGCTTTCTTT. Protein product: CASSYSRASTEAFF.

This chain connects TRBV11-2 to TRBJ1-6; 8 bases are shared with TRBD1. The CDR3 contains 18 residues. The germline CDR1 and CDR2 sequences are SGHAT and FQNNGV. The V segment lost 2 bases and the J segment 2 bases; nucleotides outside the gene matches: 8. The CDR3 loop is CASSLSWTGSPYNSPLHF. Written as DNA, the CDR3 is TGTGCCAGCAGCTTATCGTGGACAGGGAGCCCCTATAATTCACCCCTCCACTTT.

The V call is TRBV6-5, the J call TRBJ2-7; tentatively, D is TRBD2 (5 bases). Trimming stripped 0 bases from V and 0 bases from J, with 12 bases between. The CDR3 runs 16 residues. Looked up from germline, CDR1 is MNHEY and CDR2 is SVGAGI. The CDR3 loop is CASSYSVGVVSYEQYF. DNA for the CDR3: TGTGCCAGCAGTTACTCGGTCGGGGTAGTCTCCTACGAGCAGTACTTC.

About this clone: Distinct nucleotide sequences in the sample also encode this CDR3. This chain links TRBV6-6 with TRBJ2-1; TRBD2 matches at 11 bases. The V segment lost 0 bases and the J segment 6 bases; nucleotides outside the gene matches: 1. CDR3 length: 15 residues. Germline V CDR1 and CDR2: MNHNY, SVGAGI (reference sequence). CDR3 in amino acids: CASSYSLAGGNEQFF. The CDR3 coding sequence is TGTGCCAGCAGTTACTCTCTAGCGGGAGGCAATGAGCAGTTCTTC.

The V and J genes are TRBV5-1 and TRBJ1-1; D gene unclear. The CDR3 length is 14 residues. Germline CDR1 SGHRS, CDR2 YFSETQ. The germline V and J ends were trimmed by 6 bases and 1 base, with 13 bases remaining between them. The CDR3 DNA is TGCGCCAGCAACCCAGCACAGAGGAACACTGAAGCTTTCTTT. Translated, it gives CASNPAQRNTEAFF. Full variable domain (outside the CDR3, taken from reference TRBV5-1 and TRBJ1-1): KAGVTQTPRYLIKTRGQQVTLSCSPISGHRSVSWYQQTPGQGLQFLFEYFSETQRNKGNFPGRFSGRQFSNSRSEMNVSTLELGDSALYLCASNPAQRNTEAFFGQGTRLTVV.

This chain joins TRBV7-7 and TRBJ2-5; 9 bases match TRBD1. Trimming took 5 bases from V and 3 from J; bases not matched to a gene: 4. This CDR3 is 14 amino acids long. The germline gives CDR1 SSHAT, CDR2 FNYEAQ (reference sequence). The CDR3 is CASSQGDREETQYF. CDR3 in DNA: TGTGCCAGCAGCCAAGGGGACAGGGAAGAGACCCAGTACTTC.

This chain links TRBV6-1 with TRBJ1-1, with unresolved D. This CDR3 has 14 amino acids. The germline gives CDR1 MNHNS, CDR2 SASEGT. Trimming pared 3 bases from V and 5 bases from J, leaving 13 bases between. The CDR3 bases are TGTGCCAGCAGTGAGGCCACCGGAGGGACTGAAGCTTTCTTT. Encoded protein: CASSEATGGTEAFF.

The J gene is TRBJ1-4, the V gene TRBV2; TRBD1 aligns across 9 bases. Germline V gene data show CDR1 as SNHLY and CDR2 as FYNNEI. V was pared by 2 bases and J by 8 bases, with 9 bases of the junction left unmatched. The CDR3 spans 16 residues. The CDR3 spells CASSELRGQGAEKLFF. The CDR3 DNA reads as TGTGCCAGCAGTGAACTGAGGGGACAGGGAGCCGAAAAACTGTTTTTT.

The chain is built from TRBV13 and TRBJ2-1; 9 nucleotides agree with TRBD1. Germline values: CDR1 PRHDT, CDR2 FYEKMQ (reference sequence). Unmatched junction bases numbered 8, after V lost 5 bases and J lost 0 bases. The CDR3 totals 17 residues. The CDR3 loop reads CASSPRTGAVSYNEQFF. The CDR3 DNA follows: TGTGCCAGCAGCCCACGGACAGGGGCCGTCTCCTACAATGAGCAGTTCTTC.

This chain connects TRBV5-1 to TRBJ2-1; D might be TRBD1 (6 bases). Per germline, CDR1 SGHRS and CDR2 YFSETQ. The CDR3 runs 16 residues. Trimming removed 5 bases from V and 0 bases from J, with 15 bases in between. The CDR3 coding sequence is TGCGCCAGCAGTCCAATTGCAGGGGCCTCCTACAATGAGCAGTTCTTC. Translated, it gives CASSPIAGASYNEQFF. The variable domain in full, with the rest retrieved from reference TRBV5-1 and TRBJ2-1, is KAGVTQTPRYLIKTRGQQVTLSCSPISGHRSVSWYQQTPGQGLQFLFEYFSETQRNKGNFPGRFSGRQFSNSRSEMNVSTLELGDSALYLCASSPIAGASYNEQFFGPGTRLTVL.

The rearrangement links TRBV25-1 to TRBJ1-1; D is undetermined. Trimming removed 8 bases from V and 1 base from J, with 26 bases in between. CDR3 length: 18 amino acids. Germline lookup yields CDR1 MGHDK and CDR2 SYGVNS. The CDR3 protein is CASPTLQRYKGKNTEAFF. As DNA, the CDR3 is TGTGCCAGCCCGACCTTACAGAGATACAAAGGAAAGAACACTGAAGCTTTCTTT.

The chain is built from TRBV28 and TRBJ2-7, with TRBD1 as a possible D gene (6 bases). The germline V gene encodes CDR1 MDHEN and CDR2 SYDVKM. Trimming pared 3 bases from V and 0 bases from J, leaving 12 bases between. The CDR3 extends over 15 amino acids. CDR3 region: CASSFWGLSSYEQYF. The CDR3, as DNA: TGTGCCAGCAGTTTCTGGGGGCTTAGCTCCTACGAGCAGTACTTC.

The CDR3: CASSRTGPPYEQYF. The CDR3 DNA reads as TGCGCCAGCAGCCGGACAGGGCCCCCCTACGAGCAGTACTTC. This chain joins TRBV5-1 and TRBJ2-7, with TRBD1 matching 8 bases. V gave up 4 bases and J gave up 2 bases; unmatched junction bases: 5. Germline assignment: CDR1 SGHRS and CDR2 YFSETQ. This CDR3 spans 14 amino acids.

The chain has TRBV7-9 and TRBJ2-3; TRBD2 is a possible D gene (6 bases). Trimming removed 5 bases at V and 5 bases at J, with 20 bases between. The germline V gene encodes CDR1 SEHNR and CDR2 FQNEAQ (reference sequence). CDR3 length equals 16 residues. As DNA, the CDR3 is TGTGCCAGCAGCCCGCGTGGAGGGCCTATGGTAGATACGCAGTATTTT. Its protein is CASSPRGGPMVDTQYF.

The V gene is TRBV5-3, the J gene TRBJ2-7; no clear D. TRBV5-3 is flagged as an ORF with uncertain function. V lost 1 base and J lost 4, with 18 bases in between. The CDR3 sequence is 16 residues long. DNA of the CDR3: TGTGCCAGAAGCTTGAGGTGGCACGAAGAGAGGTACGAGCAGTACTTC. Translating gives CARSLRWHEERYEQYF.

This CDR3 is CASSSTTSPGRTQYF. DNA of the CDR3: TGTGCCAGCAGCTCGACGACTAGCCCGGGAAGGACCCAGTACTTC. The chain employs TRBV7-2 and TRBJ2-5; 7 bases fit TRBD2. This CDR3 has 15 amino acids. Trimming removed 4 bases from V and 7 bases from J; junction bases left unmatched: 12. Germline CDR1 reads SGHTA; CDR2 reads FQGNSA.

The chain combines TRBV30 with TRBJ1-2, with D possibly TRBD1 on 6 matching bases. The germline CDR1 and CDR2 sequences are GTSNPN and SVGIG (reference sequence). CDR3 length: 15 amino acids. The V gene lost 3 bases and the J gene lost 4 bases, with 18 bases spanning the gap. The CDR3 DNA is TGTGCCTGGAGCCCCATGATGGGGGCATCCTATGGCTACACCTTC. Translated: CAWSPMMGASYGYTF.

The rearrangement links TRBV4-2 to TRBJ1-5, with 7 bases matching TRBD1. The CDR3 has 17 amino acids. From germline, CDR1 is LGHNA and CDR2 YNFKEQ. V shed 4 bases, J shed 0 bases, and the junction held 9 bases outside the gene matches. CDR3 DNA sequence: TGTGCCAGCAGCCCAGCCTTTGACAGGGCTAGCAATCAGCCCCAGCATTTT. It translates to CASSPAFDRASNQPQHF.

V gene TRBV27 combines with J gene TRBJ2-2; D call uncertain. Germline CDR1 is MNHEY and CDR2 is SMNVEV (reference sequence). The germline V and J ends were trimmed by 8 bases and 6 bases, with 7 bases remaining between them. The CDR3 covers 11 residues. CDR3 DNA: TGTGCCAGCTATTTCGCCGGGGAGCTGTTTTTT. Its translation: CASYFAGELFF.